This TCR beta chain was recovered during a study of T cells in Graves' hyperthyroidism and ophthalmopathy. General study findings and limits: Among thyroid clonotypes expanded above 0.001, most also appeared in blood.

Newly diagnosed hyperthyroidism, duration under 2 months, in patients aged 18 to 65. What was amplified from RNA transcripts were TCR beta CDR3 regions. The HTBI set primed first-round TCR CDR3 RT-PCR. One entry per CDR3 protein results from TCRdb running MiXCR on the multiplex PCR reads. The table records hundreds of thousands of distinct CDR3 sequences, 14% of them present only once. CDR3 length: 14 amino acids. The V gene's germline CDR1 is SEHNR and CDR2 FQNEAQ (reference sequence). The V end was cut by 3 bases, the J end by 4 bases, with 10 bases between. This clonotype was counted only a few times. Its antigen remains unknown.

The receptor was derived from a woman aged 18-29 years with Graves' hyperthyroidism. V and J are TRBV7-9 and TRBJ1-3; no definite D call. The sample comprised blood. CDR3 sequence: CASSLMGPGNTIYF. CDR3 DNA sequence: TGTGCCAGCAGCTTGATGGGTCCGGGAAACACCATATATTTT.